A single sample gave rise to the 14 T cell receptor beta chains below, sequenced in a study of spatial heterogeneity in lung cancer. Regarding the study as a whole: Expanded alpha and beta TCR counts within tumors tracked tumor mutation counts.

Time point denoted: sample taken at primary tumor resection. Antigens of these TCRs are unknown. TCRdb used MiXCR to reprocess the 5' RACE reads, holding one entry per CDR3 protein. The sample lists 25,000 to 30,000 distinct CDR3 sequences, under 8.5% seen once, with roughly 22% in the top ten. The sample was lung tumor tissue, taken at surgery. The receptor set was obtained from a male donor with early-stage non-small cell lung cancer.

This clonotype was found a few times. The rearrangement links TRBV20-1 to TRBJ2-3; the D gene could be TRBD1 or TRBD2 (6 bases each). The CDR3 runs 16 residues. Germline V lookup: CDR1 DFQATT, CDR2 SNEGSKA (reference sequence). V lost 1 base and J lost 4, with 18 bases in between. DNA for the CDR3: TGCAGTGCTAGAGGGGGGCACCGGAGGGGCGCAGATACGCAGTATTTT. It encodes CSARGGHRRGADTQYF.

The chain employs TRBV10-3 and TRBJ2-7; TRBD1 matches at 9 bases. Germline V gene data show CDR1 as ENHRY and CDR2 as SYGVKD. Losses at the gene ends were 1 base for V and 3 bases for J; bases not matched to a gene: 4. This CDR3 spans 15 amino acids. The CDR3 spells CAISELQGANYEQYF. CDR3 bases: TGTGCCATCAGTGAGTTACAGGGGGCTAACTACGAGCAGTACTTC.

This clonotype was counted ten times or more. The chain joins TRBV20-1 to TRBJ2-3, with no clear D. Trimming stripped 1 base from V and 2 bases from J, with 10 bases between. This CDR3 contains 14 residues. Germline loops: CDR1 DFQATT, CDR2 SNEGSKA (reference sequence). The CDR3 sequence is CSARGTALTDTQYF. The CDR3 region has the DNA TGCAGTGCTAGAGGCACAGCCCTCACAGATACGCAGTATTTT.

This clonotype was seen ten or more times. This sequence joins TRBV12-3 or TRBV12-4 and TRBJ1-5; 9 bases are a match to TRBD1. J lost 2 bases, V lost 6 bases, and 8 bases had no gene match. The CDR3 covers 16 residues. The CDR3 DNA sequence: TGTGCCAGCAGGGCCACAGGGGGCTGGCGCAATCAGCCCCAGCATTTT. Protein: CASRATGGWRNQPQHF.

This clonotype was seen ten or more times. One end of the junction is discordant with germline, which a read error may explain. This chain connects TRBV4-1 to TRBJ1-6; TRBD1 matches at 10 bases. CDR3 length: 16 amino acids. Germline V lookup: CDR1 MGHRA, CDR2 YSYEKL. CDR3: CASSQDRDRGGSPLHF. CDR3 nucleotides: TGCGCCAGCAGTCAAGACCGGGACAGGGGAGGTTCACCCCTCCACTTT.

This clonotype has ten or more counts. The CDR3 spells CASSLRGGNQPQHF. CDR3 bases: TGTGCCAGCAGCTTACGGGGGGGCAATCAGCCCCAGCATTTT. The chain links TRBV7-2 to TRBJ1-5; TRBD1 might be the D (5 bases). Germline-derived CDR1 and CDR2 are SGHTA and FQGNSA. The CDR3 loop spans 14 amino acids. Between the trimmed V and J ends, which lost 2 bases and 2 bases, there was a span of 7 bases.

V gene TRBV10-2 combines with J gene TRBJ2-2, with D possibly TRBD1 on 6 matching bases. The length of the CDR3 is 15 residues. V was pared by 6 bases and J by 3 bases, with 14 bases between. CDR1 and CDR2 (germline): WSHSY, SAAADI. The CDR3 DNA reads TGCGCCAGCAGATTGGGACAAGTAGACACCGGGGAGCTGTTTTTT. This sequence encodes CASRLGQVDTGELFF.

This clonotype was seen ten or more times. The chain is built from TRBV7-7 and TRBJ2-5, with 7 bases fitting TRBD2. The V gene's germline CDR1 is SSHAT and CDR2 FNYEAQ (reference sequence). The CDR3 totals 14 residues. V was clipped by 0 bases and J by 5 bases; unmatched bases: 3. CDR3: CASSLAIGGETQYF. The CDR3 DNA reads TGTGCCAGCAGCTTAGCAATCGGGGGGGAGACCCAGTACTTC.

This clonotype was recorded a few times. This chain joins TRBV4-2 and TRBJ2-5, with 7 nucleotides matching TRBD2. Germline CDR1 LGHNA, CDR2 YNFKEQ. J gave up 2 bases and V 5 bases, and 2 bases lay outside the gene matches. This CDR3 is built from 13 residues. The CDR3 here is CASSGGGQETQYF. The CDR3 DNA follows: TGTGCCAGCAGCGGGGGAGGGCAAGAGACCCAGTACTTC.

The chain has TRBV5-4 and TRBJ2-3; 10 bases match TRBD1. The germline V gene encodes CDR1 SGHNT and CDR2 YYREEE (reference sequence). The CDR3 consists of 15 residues. V shed 4 bases, J shed 6 bases, and the junction held 8 bases outside the gene matches. For the CDR3, the DNA is TGTGCCAGCAGCCGGGACAGGGGAGGATCGGATACGCAGTATTTT. It translates to CASSRDRGGSDTQYF.

At least ten counts were recorded for this clonotype. The chain has TRBV29-1 and TRBJ2-7, with 7 nucleotides matching TRBD1. Germline lookup yields CDR1 SQVTM and CDR2 ANQGSEA. There are 14 residues in the CDR3. V was clipped by 6 bases and J by 4 bases; unmatched bases: 12. CDR3 nucleotide sequence: TGCAGCGTGGCTGGGACAGCCAACATTTACGAGCAGTACTTC. This translates into CSVAGTANIYEQYF.

The chain is built from TRBV18 and TRBJ2-7, with TRBD1 matching over 7 bases. J was trimmed by 9 bases and V by 6 bases; bases with no gene match: 17. Germline loops: CDR1 KGHSH, CDR2 LQKENI. There are 15 residues in the CDR3. The CDR3 loop reads CASSPQGTAANGQYF. In nucleotides, the CDR3 is TGTGCCAGCTCCCCTCAAGGGACAGCGGCAAATGGGCAGTACTTC.

There are many counts of this clonotype. J is TRBJ2-7 and V is TRBV4-1; D is unresolved. CDR1 and CDR2 from the germline V gene are MGHRA and YSYEKL. The CDR3 spans 15 residues. V lost 0 bases and J lost 7, with 16 bases in between. For the CDR3, the DNA is TGCGCCAGCAGCCAAGAGCCAACGGCACACCGAGAGCAGTACTTC. Amino acids: CASSQEPTAHREQYF.

This clonotype was seen ten or more times. The J gene is TRBJ2-2, the V gene TRBV7-2; TRBD1 matches at 9 bases. The CDR3 loop spans 15 amino acids. V dropped 8 bases and J dropped 1; count of bases not matched to a gene: 5. Germline V gene sequence: CDR1 SGHTA, CDR2 FQGNSA. The DNA for the CDR3 is TGTGCCAGCGGAGACAGGGGGAGGAACACCGGGGAGCTGTTTTTT. This translates into CASGDRGRNTGELFF.